This T cell receptor beta chain was obtained from a study of cytomegalovirus exposure and HLA in healthy donors. Study background: A preliminary data release comprised around 85 million unique TCRs obtained from HLA-typed donors. Study conclusions and caveats: Fewer N-insertions (relative to the approximately 700-donor mean) were reportedly seen in an Asian-associated ancestry cluster in a later analysis. Sequencing likely produced, as an artifact, a cluster of highly shared sequence variants.

A word on this clone: Antigen: not known.

PCR involved 60 Vbeta and 13 Jbeta primers. Here immunoSEQ multiplex PCR was the method, and the copy in TCRdb shows in-frame clones only, minus some. The sample holds approximately 110,000 clones, more than 60% seen once. The CDR3 has 13 amino acids. Trimming took 0 bases from V and 8 from J, leaving 11 bases between them. Germline values: CDR1 SGHRS, CDR2 YFSETQ. Donors were ostensibly healthy at sampling, although undocumented immune exposures were probable. The sample comprised PBMCs. This sequence originates from an older woman in good health and CMV-seropositive. The genes are TRBV5-1 and TRBJ1-2; D is unclear. CDR3 residues: CASSLAVEGGYTF. As DNA, the CDR3 is TGCGCCAGCAGCTTGGCTGTAGAGGGAGGCTACACCTTC.